A single sample gave rise to the 23 T cell receptor beta chains below, sequenced in a study of T cells in Graves' hyperthyroidism and ophthalmopathy (dated by TCRdb to between 2019 and 2020). Preparation of the library involved multiplex PCR. The run used an Illumina HiSeq 2000. The TCR beta CDR3 regions were amplified from RNA transcripts. The first round of RT-PCR for the TCR CDR3 was performed with the HTBI primer set and the Qiagen OneStep RT-PCR kit. The public reads were run again by TCRdb, first through fastp at Q25 and then through MiXCR, and only productive beta chains were kept. All rows with the same CDR3 protein become a single entry with the most common DNA and genes. In this sample the table shows roughly 500,000 distinct CDR3 sequences, under 60% of which occur a single time. The top ten clones comprise under 20% of the sample. Source material: peripheral blood or thyroid tissue (not recorded which). All receptors derive from an adult woman with Graves' disease, either hyperthyroidism or ophthalmopathy (not recorded which).

In its sample, this clonotype was seen many times. This chain joins TRBV6-6 and TRBJ1-4; 10 bases are shared with TRBD1. The V and J ends lost 6 bases and 13 bases, in that order; junction bases with no gene match: 5. Germline CDR1 MNHNY, CDR2 SVGAGI (reference sequence). The CDR3 is 12 residues long. CDR3 DNA sequence: TGTGCCAGCAGGGGGACAGGGGAGACACTGTTTTTT. It translates to CASRGTGETLFF.

This clonotype appeared many times. Here the CDR3 reads CSVGGEEKLFF. As DNA, the CDR3 is TGCAGCGTTGGCGGGGAAGAAAAACTGTTTTTT. The J gene is TRBJ1-4, the V gene TRBV29-1; D is undetermined. V was trimmed by 4 bases and J by 8 bases, leaving 8 bases between them. The V gene's germline CDR1 is SQVTM and CDR2 ANQGSEA. The CDR3 spans 11 residues.

A few counts support this clonotype. This sequence joins TRBV29-1 and TRBJ2-5; the D gene is possibly TRBD2 (6 bases). Per the germline V gene, CDR1 is SQVTM and CDR2 is ANQGSEA. Trimming left V 4 bases short and J 4 bases short, with 22 bases between. The CDR3 sequence is 16 residues long. The CDR3, as DNA: TGCAGCGTTGTGTGGACCGCGGTTTTCGGGGGAGAGACCCAGTACTTC. Its protein is CSVVWTAVFGGETQYF.

The gene calls are TRBV7-9 and TRBJ2-7, with a possible D match to TRBD1 (5 bases). Germline V lookup: CDR1 SEHNR, CDR2 FQNEAQ (reference sequence). There are 14 residues in the CDR3. The V end lost 6 bases, the J end lost 6 bases, and 18 bases lay between the germline ends. CDR3 DNA: TGTGCCAGCAGTGCAAATCCAGGGTCCCGCGAGCAGTACTTC. Amino acid sequence: CASSANPGSREQYF.

This rearrangement joins TRBV6-6 to TRBJ1-1, with a weak D call TRBD1 (5 bases). The CDR3 consists of 14 residues. Trimming removed 10 bases at V and 6 bases at J, with 21 bases between. Germline lookup yields CDR1 MNHNY and CDR2 SVGAGI (reference sequence). CDR3 DNA: TGTGCCACTGGGGGAGCGGGGGGTATGGCTGAAGCTTTCTTT. Translated: CATGGAGGMAEAFF.

The rearrangement uses TRBV7-9 and TRBJ1-1; D not certain. There are 12 residues in the CDR3. The germline V gene has CDR1 SEHNR and CDR2 FQNEAQ (reference sequence). Trimming took 8 bases from V and 5 from J, leaving 12 bases between them. The CDR3 DNA is TGTGCCAGCCTTGCCGGAAAGACTGAAGCTTTCTTT. Protein sequence: CASLAGKTEAFF.

This clonotype has a count of ten or more. DNA for the CDR3: TGTGCCAGCAGCGGTCATCCGGGACAGGTCGGGGAGCTGTTTTTT. Translating it yields CASSGHPGQVGELFF. The V and J genes are TRBV9 and TRBJ2-2; the match to TRBD1 covers 8 bases. V gave up 3 bases and J gave up 7 bases; unmatched junction bases: 8. The length of the CDR3 is 15 residues. Germline-derived CDR1 and CDR2 are SGDLS and YYNGEE. The full variable domain, with the rest looked up from reference TRBV9 and TRBJ2-2, is DSGVTQTPKHLITATGQRVTLRCSPRSGDLSVYWYQQSLDQGLQFLIQYYNGEERAKGNILERFSAQQFPDLHSELNLSSLELGDSALYFCASSGHPGQVGELFFGEGSRLTVL.

This clonotype has just one count. This chain connects TRBV2 to TRBJ2-2; TRBD1 is a possible D gene (6 bases). CDR1 SNHLY and CDR2 FYNNEI come from the germline V gene. CDR3 size: 12 residues. V was trimmed by 6 bases and J by 8 bases, leaving 10 bases between them. CDR3 nucleotide sequence: TGTGCCAGCAGGAACGACAGGGGGGAGCTGTTTTTT. Encoded protein: CASRNDRGELFF.

This clonotype was detected a few times. This sequence joins TRBV30 and TRBJ2-7, with D possibly being TRBD1 or TRBD2 (5 bases each). V gave up 4 bases and J gave up 5 bases, with 21 bases separating them. In germline, CDR1 is GTSNPN, CDR2 SVGIG (reference sequence). This CDR3 contains 15 residues. The CDR3: CAWTRLGGSGDEQYF. As DNA, the CDR3 is TGTGCCTGGACCCGCCTTGGGGGATCCGGCGACGAGCAGTACTTC.

This clonotype was found many times. The rearrangement joins TRBV4-1 to TRBJ1-1; D perhaps matches TRBD1 (6 bases). CDR3 length: 16 residues. V lost 1 base, J lost 1 base, and 13 bases lay in between. Germline assignment: CDR1 MGHRA and CDR2 YSYEKL. Here the CDR3 DNA reads TGCGCCAGCAGCCAAGGATCGGGACATAAGAACACTGAAGCTTTCTTT. It is translated as CASSQGSGHKNTEAFF.

The chain's CDR3 is CASSPQSGRVKQFF. Here the CDR3 DNA reads TGTGCCAGCAGCCCACAAAGCGGGAGGGTCAAGCAGTTCTTC. This chain joins TRBV7-3 and TRBJ2-1, with 10 bases fitting TRBD2. V trimming: 5 bases; J trimming: 11 bases; junction bases outside the gene matches: 9. The CDR3 contains 14 residues. CDR1 is SGHTA and CDR2 is FQGTGA in the germline V gene.

This CDR3 is CASSFLGGANVLTF. CDR3 nucleotide sequence: TGTGCCAGCAGCTTTCTGGGCGGGGCCAACGTCCTGACTTTC. V is TRBV7-9 and J is TRBJ2-6; D remains unclear. The ends were cut back, 3 bases at V and 4 bases at J, with 7 bases in the middle. Germline lookup yields CDR1 SEHNR and CDR2 FQNEAQ (reference sequence). This CDR3 spans 14 amino acids.

This clonotype was seen more than once but under ten times. The rearrangement joins TRBV7-9 to TRBJ1-4; D is unresolved. Per the germline V gene, CDR1 is SEHNR and CDR2 is FQNEAQ (reference sequence). V was pared by 6 bases and J by 10 bases, with 9 bases between. There are 11 residues in the CDR3. CDR3 amino acids: CASSPGGKLFF. DNA of the CDR3: TGTGCCAGCAGTCCTGGAGGAAAACTGTTTTTT.

The chain carries TRBV7-2 and TRBJ1-4; 8 bases are a match to TRBD1. This CDR3 spans 12 amino acids. Germline V gene lookup returns CDR1 SGHTA and CDR2 FQGNSA. The ends lost 2 bases at V and 11 bases at J; junction bases unmatched: 1. The CDR3 region is CASSLQGAKLFF. The CDR3 coding sequence is TGTGCCAGCAGCTTACAGGGGGCGAAACTGTTTTTT.

The V call is TRBV10-3, the J call TRBJ2-5; no clear D gene. In germline, CDR1 is ENHRY, CDR2 SYGVKD. This CDR3 contains 16 residues. With 6 bases removed from V and 7 bases from J, the gap between germline ends came to 24 bases. The CDR3 reads CAISQGIRVGYGTQYF. DNA for the CDR3: TGTGCCATCAGCCAAGGGATACGAGTTGGGTACGGGACCCAGTACTTC.

The chain employs TRBV29-1 and TRBJ1-1; no clear D gene. V was clipped by 5 bases and J by 6 bases, with 7 bases between them. Per the germline V gene, CDR1 is SQVTM and CDR2 is ANQGSEA. This CDR3 has 10 residues. CDR3 in amino acids: CSVNGPEAFF. The CDR3 DNA follows: TGCAGCGTTAATGGGCCTGAAGCTTTCTTT.

V and J are TRBV5-1 and TRBJ2-5; possible D gene TRBD1, 6 bases. Germline V gives CDR1 SGHRS, CDR2 YFSETQ. The V end lost 7 bases, the J end lost 9 bases, and 22 bases lay between the germline ends. The CDR3 loop spans 14 amino acids. The CDR3 sequence: CASGPRGLLGSQYF. The CDR3 DNA follows: TGCGCCAGCGGTCCCAGGGGCCTCCTTGGTTCCCAGTACTTC.

The chain joins TRBV20-1 to TRBJ2-1; 14 bases are shared with TRBD2. The ends lost 6 bases at V and 7 bases at J; junction bases unmatched: 8. CDR3 length: 15 amino acids. CDR1 is DFQATT, CDR2 SNEGSKA, per germline (reference sequence). The CDR3 here is CSARLRTSGRNEQFF. In DNA, the CDR3 is TGCAGTGCCCGGCTCAGGACTAGCGGGAGGAATGAGCAGTTCTTC.

The V and J genes are TRBV5-1 and TRBJ1-4, with 8 bases fitting TRBD1. Germline trimming cut 0 bases from V and 0 bases from J; bases unmatched to any gene: 7. The CDR3 covers 18 residues. CDR1 is SGHRS, CDR2 YFSETQ, per germline. The CDR3 sequence: CASSLASTGGPTNEKLFF. CDR3 nucleotides: TGCGCCAGCAGCTTGGCCTCAACAGGGGGGCCAACTAATGAAAAACTGTTTTTT. Combining the CDR3 with reference TRBV5-1 and TRBJ1-4 gives the whole variable domain KAGVTQTPRYLIKTRGQQVTLSCSPISGHRSVSWYQQTPGQGLQFLFEYFSETQRNKGNFPGRFSGRQFSNSRSEMNVSTLELGDSALYLCASSLASTGGPTNEKLFFGSGTQLSVL.

Comment on this clonotype: One end of the junction does not line up with germline, which may come from a read error. The V call is TRBV2, the J call TRBJ2-5; 7 bases match TRBD1. The CDR3 covers 17 residues. CDR1 is SNHLY and CDR2 is FYNNEI in the germline V gene. Here the CDR3 DNA reads TGCGCCAGCAGCCAAGCAGCAGACAGGGACCCCAAAGAGACCCAGTACTTC. Translation: CASSQAADRDPKETQYF.

The V and J genes are TRBV6-2 or TRBV6-3 and TRBJ2-7; D might be TRBD1 or TRBD2, each matching 5 bases. CDR1 and CDR2 (germline): MNHEY, SVGEGT. The CDR3 has 19 residues. V lost 2 bases to trimming and J lost 6 bases, with 29 bases between them. Written as DNA, the CDR3 is TGTGCCAGCAGTTACACCCCCCACGGCCCCGGGGACGTAGACTGCGAGCAGTACTTC. Protein sequence: CASSYTPHGPGDVDCEQYF.

This clonotype was counted ten times or more. The chain combines TRBV11-2 with TRBJ2-7; D is undetermined. The CDR3 is made up of 16 amino acids. Deletions cut 6 bases from V and 3 bases from J, with 21 bases between. Germline CDR1 reads SGHAT; CDR2 reads FQNNGV. The CDR3, as DNA: TGTGCCAGCAGTTTTAGTGGGCATCTTCGAAACTACGAGCAGTACTTC. This gives the protein CASSFSGHLRNYEQYF.

As regards this clonotype: This CDR3 fails to terminate in the conserved phenylalanine or tryptophan, so it likely reflects a read error. No DNA is shown, since the ends of the CDR3 on it are uncertain; the CDR3 is the one TCRdb lists. CDR3 amino acids: CASSPRRT. The genes are TRBV14 and TRBJ2-5. In germline, CDR1 is SGHDN, CDR2 FVKESK. Counting both end residues, the CDR3 totals 8 amino acids.